The 14 T cell receptor beta chains reported below all come from one sample, sequenced in a study of blood T cells in healthy people across ages. It was with a sample-barcoded 5' primer and a J-beta primer mix that a second PCR of roughly 7 to 12 cycles was run. Each CDR3 protein is one row after TCRdb ran MiXCR on the 5' RACE reads. The top ten clones hold 15% to 20% of a sample with some 1 million distinct CDR3 sequences, under 55% of them seen once. Material for sequencing was blood. The receptors stem from an older woman in good health.

This clonotype was seen a few times. The V call is TRBV4-1, the J call TRBJ2-1, with 7 positions matching TRBD2. Germline-derived CDR1 and CDR2 are MGHRA and YSYEKL. J gave up 6 bases and V 0 bases, and 11 bases lay outside the gene matches. CDR3 length: 17 amino acids. The chain's CDR3 is CASSQEVAAGKGNEQFF. The CDR3 DNA follows: TGCGCCAGCAGCCAAGAAGTAGCAGCGGGAAAGGGCAATGAGCAGTTCTTC.

The J gene is TRBJ2-7, the V gene TRBV3-1, with 11 positions matching TRBD2. Trimming removed 4 bases from V and 9 bases from J; junction bases left unmatched: 8. Germline values: CDR1 LGHDT, CDR2 YNNKEL (reference sequence). This CDR3 is built from 14 residues. CDR3 nucleotides: TGTGCCAGCAGCCCCCGACGGACTAGCGGGTCGCAGTACTTC. Translation: CASSPRRTSGSQYF.

This sequence joins TRBV28 and TRBJ1-2; tentatively, D is TRBD1 (6 bases). V was trimmed by 3 bases and J by 4 bases, leaving 24 bases between them. The CDR3 runs to 18 residues. The germline gives CDR1 MDHEN, CDR2 SYDVKM. For the CDR3, the DNA is TGTGCCAGCAGTTTCAGAGGTGTGGGGGCCAAATTATTCTATGGCTACACCTTC. Translated, it gives CASSFRGVGAKLFYGYTF.

The CDR3: CSAGQGRNEKLFF. CDR3 DNA: TGCAGTGCAGGACAGGGGAGGAATGAAAAACTGTTTTTT. The chain combines TRBV20-1 with TRBJ1-4; 9 positions agree with TRBD1. Unmatched junction bases numbered 4, after V lost 6 bases and J lost 5 bases. CDR1 is DFQATT, CDR2 SNEGSKA, per germline (reference sequence). This CDR3 has 13 residues.

The CDR3 DNA reads TGTGCCAGCAGCTTAAGTCCGGGAGAGACCGCTAGCACAGATACGCAGTATTTT. Encoded protein: CASSLSPGETASTDTQYF. V and J are TRBV11-3 and TRBJ2-3; perhaps TRBD2 as D (6 bases). Trimming shortened V by 2 bases and J by 0 bases, and 18 bases separated the two germline ends. Germline CDR1 SGHNT, CDR2 YENEEA. This CDR3 has 18 amino acids. Variable domain in full (rest from reference TRBV11-3 and TRBJ2-3): EAGVVQSPRYKIIEKKQPVAFWCNPISGHNTLYWYLQNLGQGPELLIRYENEEAVDDSQLPKDRFSAERLKGVDSTLKIQPAELGDSAVYLCASSLSPGETASTDTQYFGPGTRLTVL.

The table lists this clonotype with a few counts. The rearrangement links TRBV7-3 to TRBJ2-1, with D possibly TRBD1 on 5 matching bases. Trimming shortened V by 7 bases and J by 0 bases, and 16 bases separated the two germline ends. The CDR3 consists of 16 residues. Germline V gene sequence: CDR1 SGHTA, CDR2 FQGTGA. The CDR3 DNA reads TGTGCCAGCACCAGAGAAGGGGAAGACTCCTACAATGAGCAGTTCTTC. Residues: CASTREGEDSYNEQFF.

This chain connects TRBV28 to TRBJ2-3; 8 nucleotides match TRBD2. Germline CDR1 MDHEN, CDR2 SYDVKM. The CDR3 covers 14 residues. V lost 6 bases, J lost 5 bases, and 7 bases stayed unmatched. The CDR3, as DNA: TGTGCCAGCAGCCAGAGCGGGGGAAGAGATACGCAGTATTTT. The encoded protein is CASSQSGGRDTQYF.

V gene TRBV3-1 combines with J gene TRBJ2-5; D unclear. CDR3 length: 13 residues. The germline V and J ends were trimmed by 3 bases and 11 bases, with 16 bases remaining between them. The germline V gene has CDR1 LGHDT and CDR2 YNNKEL (reference sequence). The chain's CDR3 is CASSQAFNYVQYF. DNA for the CDR3: TGTGCCAGCAGCCAGGCGTTCAACTACGTGCAGTACTTC.

This chain links TRBV20-1 with TRBJ1-3; D remains unclear. This CDR3 region has 13 residues. Germline V CDR1 and CDR2: DFQATT, SNEGSKA (reference sequence). Trimming shortened V by 6 bases and J by 2 bases, and 11 bases separated the two germline ends. The CDR3 nucleotides are TGCAGTGCCCTATCGGACCCTGGAAACACCATATATTTT. This translates into CSALSDPGNTIYF.

This clonotype was found a few times. The chain is built from TRBV9 and TRBJ2-1; TRBD2 agrees at 7 bases. Germline V gives CDR1 SGDLS, CDR2 YYNGEE. Unmatched junction bases numbered 4, after V lost 0 bases and J lost 4 bases. This CDR3 has 15 residues. The DNA for the CDR3 is TGTGCCAGCAGCGTAGTTAGCGGGCCTTACAATGAGCAGTTCTTC. Translating gives CASSVVSGPYNEQFF. The variable domain in full, with the rest retrieved from reference TRBV9 and TRBJ2-1, is DSGVTQTPKHLITATGQRVTLRCSPRSGDLSVYWYQQSLDQGLQFLIQYYNGEERAKGNILERFSAQQFPDLHSELNLSSLELGDSALYFCASSVVSGPYNEQFFGPGTRLTVL.

There are a few counts of this clonotype. The chain couples TRBV20-1 to TRBJ2-1; TRBD2 aligns across 11 bases. This CDR3 region has 16 residues. J lost 7 bases, V lost 3 bases, and 11 bases had no gene match. Germline V gives CDR1 DFQATT, CDR2 SNEGSKA (reference sequence). The CDR3 coding sequence is TGCAGTGCTAGTCGCCTTAGCGGGAGGGCCAAGAATGAGCAGTTCTTC. Its protein product is CSASRLSGRAKNEQFF.

This clonotype was seen a few times. V gene TRBV20-1 combines with J gene TRBJ2-1; D is perhaps TRBD1 or TRBD2 (5 bases each). CDR1 is DFQATT, CDR2 SNEGSKA, per germline (reference sequence). The CDR3 runs 12 residues. V gave up 4 bases and J gave up 9 bases, with 13 bases separating them. The CDR3 protein is CSAMSGGTEQFF. The CDR3 DNA is TGCAGTGCTATGTCTGGGGGTACTGAGCAGTTCTTC.

The V and J genes are TRBV24-1 and TRBJ2-1, with a weak D call TRBD1 (6 bases). Between the trimmed V and J ends, which lost 5 bases and 8 bases, there was a span of 12 bases. Germline V gives CDR1 KGHDR, CDR2 SFDVKD. CDR3 length: 13 residues. CDR3 nucleotide sequence: TGTGCCACCAGTGCCATCAGGGGCCATGAGCAGTTCTTC. It is translated as CATSAIRGHEQFF.

This chain joins TRBV7-9 and TRBJ1-2, with unresolved D. V shed 5 bases and J shed 6 bases, with 16 bases lying between them. The CDR3 sequence is 14 residues long. Looked up from germline, CDR1 is SEHNR and CDR2 is FQNEAQ (reference sequence). The CDR3 DNA sequence: TGTGCCAGCAGCCCACTTGGTCCCGCGGATGGCTACACCTTC. This encodes CASSPLGPADGYTF.